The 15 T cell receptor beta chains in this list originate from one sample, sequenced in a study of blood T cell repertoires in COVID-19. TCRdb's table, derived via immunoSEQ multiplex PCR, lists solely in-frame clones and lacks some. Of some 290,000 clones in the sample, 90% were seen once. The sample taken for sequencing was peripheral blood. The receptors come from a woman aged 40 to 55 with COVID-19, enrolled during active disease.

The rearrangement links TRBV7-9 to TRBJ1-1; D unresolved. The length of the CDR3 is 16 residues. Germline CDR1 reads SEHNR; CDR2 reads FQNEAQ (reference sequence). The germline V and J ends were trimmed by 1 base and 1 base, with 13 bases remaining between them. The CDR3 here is CASSLDGTTRNTEAFF. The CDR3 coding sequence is TGTGCCAGCAGCTTAGACGGAACGACTCGGAACACTGAAGCTTTCTTT.

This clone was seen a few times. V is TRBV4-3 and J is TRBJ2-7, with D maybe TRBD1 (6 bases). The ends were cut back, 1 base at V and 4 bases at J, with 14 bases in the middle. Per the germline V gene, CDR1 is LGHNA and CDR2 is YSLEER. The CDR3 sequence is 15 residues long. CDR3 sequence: CASSQAVGAAYEQYF. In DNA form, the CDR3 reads TGCGCCAGCAGCCAAGCTGTGGGGGCGGCTTACGAGCAGTACTTC.

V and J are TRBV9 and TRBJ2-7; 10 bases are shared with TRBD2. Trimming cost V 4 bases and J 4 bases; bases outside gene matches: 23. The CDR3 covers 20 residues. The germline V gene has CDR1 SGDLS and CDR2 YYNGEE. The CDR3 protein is CASSHPAGGKSGRARYEQYF. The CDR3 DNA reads TGTGCCAGCAGCCATCCCGCAGGGGGCAAAAGCGGGAGGGCCAGGTACGAGCAGTACTTC.

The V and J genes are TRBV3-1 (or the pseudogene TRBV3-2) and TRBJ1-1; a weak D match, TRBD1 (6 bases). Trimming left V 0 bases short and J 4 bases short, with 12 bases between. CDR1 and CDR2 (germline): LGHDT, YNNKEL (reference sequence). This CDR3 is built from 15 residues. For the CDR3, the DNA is TGTGCCAGCAGCCAAGATCCCACAGGGACCACTGAAGCTTTCTTT. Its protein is CASSQDPTGTTEAFF.

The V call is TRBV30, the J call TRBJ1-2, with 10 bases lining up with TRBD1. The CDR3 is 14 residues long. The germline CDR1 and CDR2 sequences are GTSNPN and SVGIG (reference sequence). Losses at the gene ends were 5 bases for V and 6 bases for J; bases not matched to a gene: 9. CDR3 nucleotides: TGTGCCTGGGGCCATCCCGGGACAGGGGATGGCTACACCTTC. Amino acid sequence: CAWGHPGTGDGYTF.

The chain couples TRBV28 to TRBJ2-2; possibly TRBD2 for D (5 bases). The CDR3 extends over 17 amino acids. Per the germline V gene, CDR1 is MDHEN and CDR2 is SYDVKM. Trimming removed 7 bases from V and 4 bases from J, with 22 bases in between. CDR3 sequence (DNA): TGTGCCAGCATCGAGATCGGACTGACATATGGCACCGGGGAGCTGTTTTTT. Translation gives CASIEIGLTYGTGELFF.

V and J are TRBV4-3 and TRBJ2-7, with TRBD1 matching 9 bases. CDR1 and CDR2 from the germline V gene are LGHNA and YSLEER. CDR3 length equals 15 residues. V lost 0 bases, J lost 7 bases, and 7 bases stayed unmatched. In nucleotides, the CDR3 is TGCGCCAGCAGCCAAGAAAACAGGGGGCTAAGGGAGCAGTACTTC. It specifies CASSQENRGLREQYF.

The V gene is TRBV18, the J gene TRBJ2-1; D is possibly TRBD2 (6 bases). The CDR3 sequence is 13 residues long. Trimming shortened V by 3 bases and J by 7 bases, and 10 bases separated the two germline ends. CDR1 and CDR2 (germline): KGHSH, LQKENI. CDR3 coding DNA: TGTGCCAGCTCACCCCCGGGGAGGAATGAGCAGTTCTTC. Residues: CASSPPGRNEQFF.

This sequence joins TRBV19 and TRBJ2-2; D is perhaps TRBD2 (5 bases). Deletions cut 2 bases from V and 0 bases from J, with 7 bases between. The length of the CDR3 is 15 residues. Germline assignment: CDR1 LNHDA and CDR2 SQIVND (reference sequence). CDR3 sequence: CASSILGTNTGELFF. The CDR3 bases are TGTGCCAGTAGTATACTCGGGACGAACACCGGGGAGCTGTTTTTT. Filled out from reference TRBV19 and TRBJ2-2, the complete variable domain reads DGGITQSPKYLFRKEGQNVTLSCEQNLNHDAMYWYRQDPGQGLRLIYYSQIVNDFQKGDIAEGYSVSREKKESFPLTVTSAQKNPTAFYLCASSILGTNTGELFFGEGSRLTVL.

In nucleotides, the CDR3 is TGTGCCAGCAGCTCAGGACTAGCGGGGGAGCTGTTTTTT. Translating gives CASSSGLAGELFF. This sequence joins TRBV13 and TRBJ2-2, with 9 nucleotides matching TRBD2. V lost 4 bases and J lost 8; bases outside the gene matches: 2. Looked up from germline, CDR1 is PRHDT and CDR2 is FYEKMQ (reference sequence). This CDR3 contains 13 residues. Full variable domain (missing parts from reference TRBV13 and TRBJ2-2): AAGVIQSPRHLIKEKRETATLKCYPIPRHDTVYWYQQGPGQDPQFLISFYEKMQSDKGSIPDRFSAQQFSDYHSELNMSSLELGDSALYFCASSSGLAGELFFGEGSRLTVL.

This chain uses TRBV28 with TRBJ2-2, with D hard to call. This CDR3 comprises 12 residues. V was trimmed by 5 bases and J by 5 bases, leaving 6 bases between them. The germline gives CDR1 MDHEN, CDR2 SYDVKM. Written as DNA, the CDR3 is TGTGCCAGCAGTCTGTTTACCGGGGAGCTGTTTTTT. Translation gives CASSLFTGELFF.

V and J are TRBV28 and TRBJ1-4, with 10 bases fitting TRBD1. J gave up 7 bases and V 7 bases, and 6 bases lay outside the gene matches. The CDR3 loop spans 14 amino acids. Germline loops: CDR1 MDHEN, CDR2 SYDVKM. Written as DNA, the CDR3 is TGTGCCAGCACCCCGGGGGACAGGGGTGAAAAACTGTTTTTT. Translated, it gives CASTPGDRGEKLFF.

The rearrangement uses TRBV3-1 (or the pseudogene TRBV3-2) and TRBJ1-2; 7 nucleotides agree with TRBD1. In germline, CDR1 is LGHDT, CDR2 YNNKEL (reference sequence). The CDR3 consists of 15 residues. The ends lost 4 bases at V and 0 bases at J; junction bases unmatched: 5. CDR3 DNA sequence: TGTGCCAGCAGCCCAGAGGGACAGTCTAACTATGGCTACACCTTC. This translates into CASSPEGQSNYGYTF.

The CDR3 sequence: CASSPLGTGGNTGELFF. The CDR3, as DNA: TGTGCCAGCTCACCCCTCGGGACAGGGGGTAACACCGGGGAGCTGTTTTTT. The V and J genes are TRBV18 and TRBJ2-2; 11 nucleotides align to TRBD1. The CDR3 length is 17 residues. Looked up from germline, CDR1 is KGHSH and CDR2 is LQKENI. V dropped 3 bases and J dropped 2; count of bases not matched to a gene: 5.

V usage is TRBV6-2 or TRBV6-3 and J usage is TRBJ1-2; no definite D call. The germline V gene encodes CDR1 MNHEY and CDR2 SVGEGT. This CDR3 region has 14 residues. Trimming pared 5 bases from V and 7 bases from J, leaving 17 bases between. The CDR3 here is CASSQTVWAFGYTF. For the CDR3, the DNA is TGTGCCAGCAGTCAGACCGTATGGGCTTTTGGCTACACCTTC.